Sequencing of this T cell receptor beta chain was carried out in a study of regulatory T cells in long-lasting Graves disease. The authors built TCR beta libraries using iRepertoire HTBI primers and Arm-PCR of CDR3 regions. In the original processing: The samples yielded approximately 62 TRBV and roughly 13 TRBJ segments. MiXCR, applied by TCRdb to the multiplex PCR reads, yields one record per CDR3 protein. TCRdb assigned the V and J calls; the authors' analysis was not used. The table records roughly 420,000 distinct CDR3 sequences, about 16% of them present only once. The CDR3 is made up of 15 amino acids. Germline lookup yields CDR1 LGHDT and CDR2 YNNKEL (reference sequence). As regards this clonotype: At one end, the junction sequence differs from germline, possibly due to a read error.

Time point reported: newly diagnosed GD, antithyroid drugs for less than 3 months. Making the TCR library involved RNA that had been extracted from PBMCs. Another study also made use of these data, one on T cells in Graves' hyperthyroidism and ophthalmopathy. That source adds: Onset of ophthalmopathy came a median around 6.5 months after the model predicted it.

The chain combines TRBV3-1 with TRBJ2-1, with D possibly TRBD1 on 5 matching bases. The sequencing here drew on peripheral blood mononuclear cells (PBMCs), taken at new diagnosis, from a patient treated with antithyroid drugs. The sequence was obtained from a woman aged 18-29 years with Graves disease. As DNA, the CDR3 is TGTGTCAGCAGCCAGGGCGCGAGCTCCTACAATGAGCAGTTCTTC. Amino acid sequence: CVSSQGASSYNEQFF.